The present TCR beta chain was sequenced within a study of shared clonotypes between healthy human individuals. Whole-study context: Every donor yielded three CD4 naive, three CD4 memory, two CD8 naive and one CD8 memory plate. Regarding the study as a whole: Clonotype sharing across a few donors was observed for around 5% of naive CD4 clonotypes. Generation probabilities were higher for clonotypes shared across all four sorted-subset donors than for unshared ones.

The germline CDR1 and CDR2 sequences are MGHDK and SYGVNS. The CDR3 loop spans 14 amino acids. The ends were cut back, 8 bases at V and 2 bases at J, with 14 bases in the middle. Comment on this clone: The antigen remains unidentified.

For every subset, genomic DNA was evenly distributed across several immunoSEQ plates. Here immunoSEQ multiplex PCR was the method, and the copy in TCRdb shows in-frame clones only, minus some. The table includes roughly 2,500,000 clones, over 85% detected once. The origin of this receptor is a man in his late teens or twenties in good health. Some clones in this sample may be carry-over from other donors' samples. The chain carries TRBV25-1 and TRBJ2-3, with D possibly being TRBD1 (6 bases). The source material was naive CD4+ T cells from PBMCs. Subset meaning: CD45RA+ positively selected. The CDR3 region is CASPGDKDTDTQYF. The CDR3 DNA reads as TGTGCCAGCCCCGGGGACAAGGACACAGATACGCAGTATTTT.